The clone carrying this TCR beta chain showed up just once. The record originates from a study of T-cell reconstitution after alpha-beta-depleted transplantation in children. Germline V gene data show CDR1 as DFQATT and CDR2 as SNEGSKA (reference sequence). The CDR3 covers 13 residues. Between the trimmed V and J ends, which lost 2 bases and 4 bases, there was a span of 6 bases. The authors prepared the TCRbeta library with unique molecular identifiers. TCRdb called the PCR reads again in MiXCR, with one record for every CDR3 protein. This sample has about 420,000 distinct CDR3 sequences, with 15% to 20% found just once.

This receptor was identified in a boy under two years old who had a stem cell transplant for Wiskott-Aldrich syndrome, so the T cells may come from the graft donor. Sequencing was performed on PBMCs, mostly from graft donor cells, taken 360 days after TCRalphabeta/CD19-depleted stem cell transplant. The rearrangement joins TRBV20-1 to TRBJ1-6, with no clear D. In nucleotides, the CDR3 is TGCAGTGCTAGAACAGATTATAATTCACCCCTCCACTTT. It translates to CSARTDYNSPLHF.